The 23 T cell receptor beta chains below all came from one sample that was sequenced in a study of T cell responses to AZD1222 COVID-19 vaccine. The protocol was immunoSEQ multiplex PCR, while the TCRdb copy is restricted to in-frame clones and leaves out a portion. This table has about 180,000 clones, about 93% appearing once. The sample consisted of peripheral blood, taken 28 days after the second dose of the MenACWY control vaccine. These receptors were obtained from an adult who received the MenACWY meningococcal vaccine as a control.

The genes are TRBV7-9 and TRBJ2-3; TRBD2 agrees at 7 bases. This CDR3 is 14 amino acids long. Germline V gene lookup returns CDR1 SEHNR and CDR2 FQNEAQ (reference sequence). The V and J ends lost 4 bases and 4 bases, in that order; junction bases with no gene match: 5. The CDR3 loop is CASSSGGRADTQYF. The CDR3 DNA follows: TGTGCCAGCAGCTCCGGGGGGAGGGCAGATACGCAGTATTTT.

The chain combines TRBV12-3 or TRBV12-4 with TRBJ1-2; no firm D call. With 5 bases removed from V and 8 bases from J, the gap between germline ends came to 15 bases. This CDR3 comprises 13 residues. CDR3 amino acids: CASSPQVVEGYTF. CDR3 sequence (DNA): TGTGCCAGCAGTCCTCAGGTAGTAGAAGGCTACACCTTC.

The chain has TRBV5-5 and TRBJ1-2; no reliable D call. The CDR3 is 13 residues long. The V end was cut by 2 bases, the J end by 1 base, with 6 bases between. Germline loops: CDR1 SGHKS, CDR2 YYEKEE (reference sequence). CDR3 bases: TGTGCCAGCAGCTTCGGAGATAACTATGGCTACACCTTC. Translated: CASSFGDNYGYTF.

The J gene is TRBJ1-3, the V gene TRBV28; 10 bases are a match to TRBD1. V trimming: 7 bases; J trimming: 2 bases; junction bases outside the gene matches: 8. Per germline, CDR1 MDHEN and CDR2 SYDVKM. The CDR3 is 16 residues long. The CDR3: CASTLSTGGTGNTIYF. The CDR3 nucleotides read TGTGCCAGCACCCTATCGACAGGGGGCACTGGAAACACCATATATTTT.

The chain's CDR3 is CASSVGTGVEKLFF. CDR3 coding DNA: TGTGCCAGCAGCGTAGGGACAGGGGTGGAAAAACTGTTTTTT. This chain joins TRBV9 and TRBJ1-4; 9 bases match TRBD1. The CDR3 has 14 residues. Germline values: CDR1 SGDLS, CDR2 YYNGEE. Unmatched junction bases numbered 2, after V lost 0 bases and J lost 8 bases.

The V and J genes are TRBV7-9 and TRBJ1-1; tentative D call: TRBD1 (5 bases). There are 13 residues in the CDR3. From germline, CDR1 is SEHNR and CDR2 FQNEAQ (reference sequence). V was pared by 2 bases and J by 7 bases, with 11 bases between. As DNA, the CDR3 is TGTGCCAGCAGCTTAAGTGTCGACAGTGAAGCTTTCTTT. Encoded protein: CASSLSVDSEAFF.

This clone has only one observation. The CDR3 spells CASSPPSGGGQPQHF. The CDR3 DNA is TGTGCCAGCTCACCACCCTCTGGGGGCGGTCAGCCCCAGCATTTT. The V gene is TRBV18, the J gene TRBJ1-5; possibly TRBD1 for D (6 bases). Trimming removed 0 bases from V and 6 bases from J, with 12 bases in between. CDR1 is KGHSH, CDR2 LQKENI, per germline. The CDR3 consists of 15 residues.

This clone was found once. This chain uses TRBV6-6 with TRBJ1-5, with D hard to call. The V and J ends lost 5 bases and 0 bases respectively, with 11 bases between them. The CDR3 covers 15 residues. Germline-derived CDR1 and CDR2 are MNHNY and SVGAGI (reference sequence). Written as DNA, the CDR3 is TGTGCCAGCAGTCGTCAGACCGATAGCAATCAGCCCCAGCATTTT. Amino acids: CASSRQTDSNQPQHF.

The chain is built from TRBV7-9 and TRBJ2-7; D is ambiguous. V lost 3 bases, J lost 1 base, and 10 bases lay in between. CDR3 size: 14 residues. Germline-derived CDR1 and CDR2 are SEHNR and FQNEAQ (reference sequence). The CDR3 DNA reads TGTGCCAGCAGCTTCCCAGGAAAATCCTACGAGCAGTACTTC. It is translated as CASSFPGKSYEQYF.

V is TRBV6-4 and J is TRBJ1-1, with D perhaps matching TRBD1 (5 bases). V was trimmed by 7 bases and J by 3 bases, leaving 9 bases between them. This CDR3 region has 12 residues. CDR1 and CDR2 (germline): MRHNA, SNTAGT. The CDR3 sequence: CASKGPHTEAFF. CDR3 in DNA: TGTGCCAGCAAGGGGCCGCACACTGAAGCTTTCTTT.

The chain joins TRBV18 to TRBJ1-5, with 10 bases lining up with TRBD1. V trimming: 4 bases; J trimming: 10 bases; junction bases outside the gene matches: 7. CDR1 KGHSH and CDR2 LQKENI come from the germline V gene. The CDR3 sequence is 14 residues long. The CDR3 reads CASSQGQGIQPQHF. The DNA for the CDR3 is TGTGCCAGCTCACAGGGACAGGGGATACAACCCCAGCATTTT.

The rearrangement links TRBV2 to TRBJ1-2; unclear D gene. Germline V gene sequence: CDR1 SNHLY, CDR2 FYNNEI. Trimming left V 2 bases short and J 2 bases short, with 9 bases between. CDR3 length equals 14 residues. In DNA, the CDR3 is TGTGCCAGCAGTGAAATACACAAGAACTATGGCTACACCTTC. Protein: CASSEIHKNYGYTF.

This sequence joins TRBV6-2 or TRBV6-3 and TRBJ1-4, with D unresolved. Germline V gives CDR1 MNHEY, CDR2 SVGEGT. V was trimmed by 2 bases and J by 4 bases, leaving 8 bases between them. This CDR3 region has 14 residues. CDR3 sequence reads: CASSYRAYNEKLFF. CDR3 coding DNA: TGTGCCAGCAGTTACCGGGCCTATAATGAAAAACTGTTTTTT.

V and J are TRBV6-5 and TRBJ1-2; a possible D gene is TRBD1 (5 bases). CDR1 and CDR2 from the germline V gene are MNHEY and SVGAGI. V lost 5 bases and J lost 5, with 15 bases in between. This CDR3 comprises 14 residues. CDR3 sequence: CASSPPGGGYGYTF. CDR3 DNA sequence: TGTGCCAGCAGTCCACCCGGGGGTGGTTATGGCTACACCTTC.

The chain recombines TRBV27 with TRBJ1-6; a weak D match, TRBD1 (6 bases). With 5 bases removed from V and 4 bases from J, the gap between germline ends came to 21 bases. CDR1 MNHEY and CDR2 SMNVEV come from the germline V gene (reference sequence). The CDR3 is 18 residues long. CDR3 amino acids: CASSPTRDRIRYNSPLHF. The CDR3 nucleotides read TGTGCCAGCAGTCCTACCAGAGACAGGATCCGGTATAATTCACCCCTCCACTTT.

The chain is built from TRBV29-1 and TRBJ1-5; TRBD1 aligns across 9 bases. V was pared by 4 bases and J by 4 bases, with 8 bases of the junction left unmatched. Germline CDR1 reads SQVTM; CDR2 reads ANQGSEA. CDR3 size: 15 residues. The CDR3, as DNA: TGCAGCGTTGCGACCGGGACAGGGATTAATCAGCCCCAGCATTTT. The encoded protein is CSVATGTGINQPQHF.

The gene calls are TRBV7-8 and TRBJ1-1; tentative D call: TRBD1 (5 bases). Germline values: CDR1 SGHVS, CDR2 FQNEAQ. Trimming took 5 bases from V and 1 from J, leaving 11 bases between them. The CDR3 contains 14 residues. The CDR3 protein is CASSLGLTNTEAFF. CDR3 DNA sequence: TGTGCCAGCAGCCTGGGACTTACGAACACTGAAGCTTTCTTT.

This chain joins TRBV19 and TRBJ1-5, with 11 bases matching TRBD1. Germline V lookup: CDR1 LNHDA, CDR2 SQIVND (reference sequence). Trimming cost V 6 bases and J 2 bases; bases outside gene matches: 0. The CDR3 extends over 14 amino acids. The CDR3: CASRGQGGNQPQHF. The CDR3 DNA reads TGTGCCAGTAGGGGACAGGGGGGCAATCAGCCCCAGCATTTT.

The chain combines TRBV5-1 with TRBJ2-1; 9 bases fit TRBD2. Germline V gene data show CDR1 as SGHRS and CDR2 as YFSETQ. This CDR3 is 14 amino acids long. J was trimmed by 10 bases and V by 0 bases; bases with no gene match: 5. DNA for the CDR3: TGCGCCAGCAGCTTGGTACCCGGACTAGCGGAGCAGTTCTTC. As protein: CASSLVPGLAEQFF.

CDR3 loop: CASTRSNRNTIYF. The CDR3 DNA is TGTGCCAGCACTCGGTCAAATCGAAACACCATATATTTT. The V and J genes are TRBV28 and TRBJ1-3; D gene uncertain. Trimming stripped 7 bases from V and 5 bases from J, with 12 bases between. The CDR3 covers 13 residues. CDR1 and CDR2 (germline): MDHEN, SYDVKM.

This sequence joins TRBV30 and TRBJ2-5; TRBD2 matches at 11 bases. The length of the CDR3 is 14 residues. The V and J ends lost 2 bases and 4 bases, in that order; junction bases with no gene match: 3. CDR1 and CDR2 from the germline V gene are GTSNPN and SVGIG (reference sequence). The CDR3 sequence is CAWSTGLAGETQYF. The CDR3 coding sequence is TGTGCCTGGAGTACCGGACTAGCGGGAGAGACCCAGTACTTC.

The chain couples TRBV4-2 to TRBJ1-1, with a possible D match to TRBD1 (5 bases). Per germline, CDR1 LGHNA and CDR2 YNFKEQ. There are 13 residues in the CDR3. V gave up 2 bases and J gave up 6 bases, with 10 bases separating them. The DNA for the CDR3 is TGTGCCAGCAGCCAACGGGGGGGAGCTGAAGCTTTCTTT. It encodes CASSQRGGAEAFF.

The CDR3 DNA reads as TGTGCCAGCAGCGTAGCGGGGGGAGGCAAAGAGACCCAGTACTTC. Translated, it gives CASSVAGGGKETQYF. The chain recombines TRBV9 with TRBJ2-5; TRBD2 matches at 7 bases. CDR3 length: 15 residues. The V segment lost 0 bases and the J segment 3 bases; nucleotides outside the gene matches: 5. The germline CDR1 and CDR2 sequences are SGDLS and YYNGEE.